The entry that follows covers one T cell receptor beta chain sequence. CDR1 is SGHTA and CDR2 is FQGTGA in the germline V gene. Trimming cost V 5 bases and J 5 bases; bases outside gene matches: 12. The CDR3 length is 17 residues. These data belong to a study of PD-L1 blockade in urothelial cancer. Across the whole study: Analysis of blood occurred 3 weeks (second dose) and 6 weeks after treatment start.

The authors spiked synthetic TCR analog templates into each PCR. Sequencing was performed with immunoSEQ multiplex PCR; in TCRdb, only in-frame clones are kept and a portion is missing. Of approximately 50,000 clones listed, nearly 90% are singletons. This sequence was found in a man in his sixties with urothelial cancer. This sample comprised PBMCs, obtained around atezolizumab (anti-PD-L1) treatment. This sequence joins TRBV7-3 and TRBJ2-2; 9 positions match TRBD1. CDR3 residues: CASSQNTLQGATGELFF. The CDR3 DNA reads TGTGCCAGCAGCCAAAATACCTTACAGGGGGCAACCGGGGAGCTGTTTTTT.